This TCR beta chain emerged from a study of identical twins. General study points: In zero-insertion analyses, partial confounding could arise from invariant MAIT and iNKT cells.

TCRdb reanalysed the 5' RACE reads using MiXCR and keeps one entry per CDR3 protein. The sample lists around 290,000 distinct CDR3 sequences, 8.5% to 9.5% occurring once. About this clonotype: Its antigen is undetermined.

The V gene lost 2 bases and the J gene lost 2 bases, with 7 bases spanning the gap. The CDR3 runs 13 residues. CDR1 ENHRY and CDR2 SYGVKD come from the germline V gene. The sample was also linked to a second study, of yellow fever vaccine responses in identical twins.

The chain joins TRBV10-3 to TRBJ2-7; D call uncertain. The sequencing sample was made of CD8+ T cells sorted from blood. The clonotype comes from a woman between 18 and 29 years old in good health. For the CDR3, the DNA is TGTGCCATCAGTGAGAGGCACACCTACGAGCAGTACTTC. This translates into CAISERHTYEQYF.